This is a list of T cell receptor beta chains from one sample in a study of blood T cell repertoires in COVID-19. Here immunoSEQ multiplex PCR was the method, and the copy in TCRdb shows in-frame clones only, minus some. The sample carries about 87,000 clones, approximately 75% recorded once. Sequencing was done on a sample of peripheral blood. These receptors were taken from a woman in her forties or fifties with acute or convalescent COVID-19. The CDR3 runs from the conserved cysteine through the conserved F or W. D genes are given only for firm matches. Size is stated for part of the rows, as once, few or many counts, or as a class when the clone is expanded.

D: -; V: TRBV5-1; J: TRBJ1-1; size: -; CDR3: CASSLTGYGTEAFF; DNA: TGCGCCAGCAGCCTCACAGGGTACGGCACTGAAGCTTTCTTT
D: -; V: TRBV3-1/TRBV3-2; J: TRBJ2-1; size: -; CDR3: CASSQDSGGNEQFF; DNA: TGTGCCAGCAGCCAAGATAGTGGAGGGAATGAGCAGTTCTTC
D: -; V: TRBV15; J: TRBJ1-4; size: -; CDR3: CATSKQATNEKLFF; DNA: TGTGCCACCAGCAAGCAGGCAACTAATGAAAAACTGTTTTTT
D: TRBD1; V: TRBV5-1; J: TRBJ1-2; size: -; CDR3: CASSLKVQGNGYTF; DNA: TGCGCCAGCAGCTTGAAAGTACAGGGGAATGGCTACACCTTC
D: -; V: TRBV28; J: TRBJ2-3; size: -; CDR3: CASSLDGRSGDTQYF; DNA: TGTGCCAGCAGTTTGGACGGACGGAGCGGGGATACGCAGTATTTT
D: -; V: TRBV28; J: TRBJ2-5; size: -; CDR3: CASSWVTAHQETQYF; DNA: TGTGCCAGCAGTTGGGTGACAGCCCACCAAGAGACCCAGTACTTC
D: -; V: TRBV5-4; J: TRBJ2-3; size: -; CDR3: CASSFMLEDTQYF; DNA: TGTGCCAGCAGCTTCATGCTAGAAGATACGCAGTATTTT
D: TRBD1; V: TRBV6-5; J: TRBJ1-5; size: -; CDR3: CASRGTGSQPQHF; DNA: TGTGCCAGCAGGGGGACAGGGAGTCAGCCCCAGCATTTT
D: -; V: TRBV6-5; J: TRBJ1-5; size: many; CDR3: CASSYSGTGRPEPQHF; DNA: TGTGCCAGCAGTTACTCTGGTACAGGGCGTCCGGAGCCCCAGCATTTT
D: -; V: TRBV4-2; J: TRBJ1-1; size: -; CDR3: CASSQKAGVGNTEAFF; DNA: TGTGCCAGCAGCCAAAAGGCCGGGGTAGGGAACACTGAAGCTTTCTTT
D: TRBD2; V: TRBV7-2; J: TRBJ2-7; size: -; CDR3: CASSSSLGGGSTYEQYF; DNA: TGTGCCAGCAGCTCGTCCCTCGGGGGAGGGTCCACCTACGAGCAGTACTTC
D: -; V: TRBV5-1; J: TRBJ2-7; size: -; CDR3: CASSFQTGSDEQYF; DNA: TGCGCCAGCAGCTTTCAGACAGGATCGGACGAGCAGTACTTC
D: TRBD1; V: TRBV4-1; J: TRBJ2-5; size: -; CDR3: CASRDLQGVETQYF; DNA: TGCGCCAGCAGGGACCTACAGGGGGTGGAGACCCAGTACTTC
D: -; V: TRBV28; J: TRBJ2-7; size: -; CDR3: CASSFPPGGSYEQYF; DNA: TGTGCCAGCAGTTTCCCCCCCGGCGGCTCCTACGAGCAGTACTTC
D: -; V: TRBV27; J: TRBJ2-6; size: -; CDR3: CASTFALGAGANVLTF; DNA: TGTGCCAGCACCTTTGCCCTGGGAGCTGGGGCCAACGTCCTGACTTTC
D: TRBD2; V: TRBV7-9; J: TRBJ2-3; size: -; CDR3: CASSRRGATDTQYF; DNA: TGTGCCAGCAGCCGGCGGGGGGCCACAGATACGCAGTATTTT
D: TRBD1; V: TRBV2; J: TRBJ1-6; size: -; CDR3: CASRGDRTSSYNSPLHF; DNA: TGTGCCAGCAGGGGGGACAGGACGAGCTCCTATAATTCACCCCTCCACTTT
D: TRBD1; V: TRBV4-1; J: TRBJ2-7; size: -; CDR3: CASSQGQGDVNEQYF; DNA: TGCGCCAGCAGCCAAGGCCAGGGGGATGTAAACGAGCAGTACTTC
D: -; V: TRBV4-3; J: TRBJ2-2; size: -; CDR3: CASSRFRGTGELFF; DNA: TGCGCCAGCAGCCGGTTTAGGGGGACCGGGGAGCTGTTTTTT
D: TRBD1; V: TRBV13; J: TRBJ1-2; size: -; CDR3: CASREGQGSYGYTF; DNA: TGTGCCAGCAGAGAAGGACAGGGCTCCTATGGCTACACCTTC
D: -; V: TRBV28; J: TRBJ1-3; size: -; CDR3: CASSFGGTSGNTIYF; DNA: TGTGCCAGCAGTTTCGGCGGTACCTCTGGAAACACCATATATTTT
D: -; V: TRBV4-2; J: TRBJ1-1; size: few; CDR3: CASSRETGFEAFF; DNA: TGTGCCAGCAGCCGGGAAACGGGATTTGAAGCTTTCTTT
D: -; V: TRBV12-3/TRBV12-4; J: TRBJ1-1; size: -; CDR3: CASNPYGGTEAFF; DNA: TGTGCCAGCAACCCGTACGGGGGCACTGAAGCTTTCTTT
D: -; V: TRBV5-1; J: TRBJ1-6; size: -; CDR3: CASSLGGAAYNSPLHF; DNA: TGCGCCAGCAGCTTGGGCGGTGCTGCCTATAATTCACCCCTCCACTTT
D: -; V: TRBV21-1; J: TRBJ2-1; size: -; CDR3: CASSKATSGGLNEQFF; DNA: TGTGCCAGCAGCAAGGCGACTAGCGGGGGGTTGAATGAGCAGTTCTTC
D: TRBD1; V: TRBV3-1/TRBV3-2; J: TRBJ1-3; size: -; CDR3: CASSQGNRGVAGNTIYF; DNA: TGTGCCAGCAGCCAAGGGAACAGGGGGGTGGCTGGAAACACCATATATTTT
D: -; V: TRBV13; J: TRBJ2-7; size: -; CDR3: CASSPPDSLGQYF; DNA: TGTGCCAGCAGCCCGCCGGACTCCCTCGGGCAGTACTTC
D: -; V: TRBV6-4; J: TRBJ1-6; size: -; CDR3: CASSDRLGSSYNSPLHF; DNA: TGTGCCAGCAGTGACCGGCTAGGGAGCTCCTATAATTCACCCCTCCACTTT
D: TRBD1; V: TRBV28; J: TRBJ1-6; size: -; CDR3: CASSLIGTGGGNSPLHF; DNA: TGTGCCAGCAGTTTGATTGGGACAGGGGGCGGTAATTCACCCCTCCACTTT
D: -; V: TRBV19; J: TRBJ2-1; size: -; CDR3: CASRRRSSYNEQFF; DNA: TGTGCCAGTCGGAGGCGGAGCTCCTACAATGAGCAGTTCTTC
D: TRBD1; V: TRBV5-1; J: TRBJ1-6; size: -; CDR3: CASSLGTGGAGNSPLHF; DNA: TGCGCCAGCAGCTTGGGGACAGGGGGCGCCGGGAATTCACCCCTCCACTTT
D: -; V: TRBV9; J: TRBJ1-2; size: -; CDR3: CASSVSSQADYGYTF; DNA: TGTGCCAGCAGCGTTTCGTCTCAGGCTGACTATGGCTACACCTTC
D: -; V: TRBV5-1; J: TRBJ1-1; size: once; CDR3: CASSWTENTEAFF; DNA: TGCGCCAGCAGCTGGACAGAGAACACTGAAGCTTTCTTT
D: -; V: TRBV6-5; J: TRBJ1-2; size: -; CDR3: CASSYNQGGGGNGYTF; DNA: TGTGCCAGCAGTTACAACCAGGGCGGGGGCGGTAATGGCTACACCTTC
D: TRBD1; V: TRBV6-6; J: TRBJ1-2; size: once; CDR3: CASSYSRGPYGYTF; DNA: TGTGCCAGCAGTTACTCGAGGGGGCCGTATGGCTACACCTTC
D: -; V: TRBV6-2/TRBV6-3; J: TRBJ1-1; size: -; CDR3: CASSYSAGALNTEAFF; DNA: TGTGCCAGCAGTTACTCGGCAGGGGCCTTAAACACTGAAGCTTTCTTT
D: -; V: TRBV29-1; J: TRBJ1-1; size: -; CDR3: CSVGRVGQQAVEAFF; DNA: TGCAGCGTGGGACGAGTTGGACAGCAGGCGGTTGAAGCTTTCTTT
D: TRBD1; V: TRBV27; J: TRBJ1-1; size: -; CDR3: CASTGQANTEAFF; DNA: TGTGCCAGCACCGGACAGGCGAACACTGAAGCTTTCTTT
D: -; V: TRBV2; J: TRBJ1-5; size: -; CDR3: CASSGPGGGNQPQHF; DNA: TGTGCCAGCTCCGGTCCCGGGGGGGGGAATCAGCCCCAGCATTTT
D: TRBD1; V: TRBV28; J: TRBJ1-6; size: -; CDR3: CASSRDRAGGFEGRVHF; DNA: TGTGCCAGCAGTCGGGACAGGGCCGGTGGGTTCGAAGGGAGAGTCCACTTT
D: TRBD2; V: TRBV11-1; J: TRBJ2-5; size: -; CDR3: CASSLGAGGSETQYF; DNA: TGTGCCAGCAGCTTAGGCGCGGGGGGTTCAGAGACCCAGTACTTC
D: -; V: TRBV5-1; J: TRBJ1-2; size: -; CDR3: CASSLKGNYGYTF; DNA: TGCGCCAGCAGCTTGAAGGGGAACTATGGCTACACCTTC
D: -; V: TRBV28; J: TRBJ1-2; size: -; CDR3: CASTKTGYGYTF; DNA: TGTGCCAGCACCAAAACAGGGTATGGCTACACCTTC
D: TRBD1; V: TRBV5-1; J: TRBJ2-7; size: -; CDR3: CASSSRQGSYEQYF; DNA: TGCGCCAGCAGCTCCCGACAGGGCTCCTACGAGCAGTACTTC
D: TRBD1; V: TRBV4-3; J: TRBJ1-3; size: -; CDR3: CASSQGTGQAGNTIYF; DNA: TGCGCCAGCAGCCAAGGGACAGGGCAGGCTGGAAACACCATATATTTT
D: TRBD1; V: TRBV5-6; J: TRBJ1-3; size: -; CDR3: CASSMRGHGNTIYF; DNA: TGTGCCAGCAGCATGAGGGGGCATGGAAACACCATATATTTT
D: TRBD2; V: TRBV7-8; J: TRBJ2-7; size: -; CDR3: CASSSGLAGSLGQYF; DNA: TGTGCCAGCAGCTCGGGACTAGCGGGCTCTTTAGGGCAGTACTTC
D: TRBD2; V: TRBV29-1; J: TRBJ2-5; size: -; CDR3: CSVERGARETQYF; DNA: TGCAGCGTCGAGCGGGGGGCGAGGGAGACCCAGTACTTC
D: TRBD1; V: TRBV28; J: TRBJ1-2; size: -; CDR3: CASSFPQGGYGYTF; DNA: TGTGCCAGCAGTTTCCCACAGGGGGGCTATGGCTACACCTTC
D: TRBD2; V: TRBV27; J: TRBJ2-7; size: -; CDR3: CASSRLAGNYEQYF; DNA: TGTGCCAGCAGTCGACTAGCGGGCAACTACGAGCAGTACTTC
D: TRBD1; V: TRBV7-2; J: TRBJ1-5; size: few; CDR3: CASSLTGTGGDQPQHF; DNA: TGTGCCAGCAGCTTAACCGGGACAGGGGGCGATCAGCCCCAGCATTTT
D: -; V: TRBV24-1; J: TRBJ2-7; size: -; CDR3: CATSDSGRGPYEQYF; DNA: TGTGCCACCAGTGACTCCGGAAGAGGCCCCTACGAGCAGTACTTC